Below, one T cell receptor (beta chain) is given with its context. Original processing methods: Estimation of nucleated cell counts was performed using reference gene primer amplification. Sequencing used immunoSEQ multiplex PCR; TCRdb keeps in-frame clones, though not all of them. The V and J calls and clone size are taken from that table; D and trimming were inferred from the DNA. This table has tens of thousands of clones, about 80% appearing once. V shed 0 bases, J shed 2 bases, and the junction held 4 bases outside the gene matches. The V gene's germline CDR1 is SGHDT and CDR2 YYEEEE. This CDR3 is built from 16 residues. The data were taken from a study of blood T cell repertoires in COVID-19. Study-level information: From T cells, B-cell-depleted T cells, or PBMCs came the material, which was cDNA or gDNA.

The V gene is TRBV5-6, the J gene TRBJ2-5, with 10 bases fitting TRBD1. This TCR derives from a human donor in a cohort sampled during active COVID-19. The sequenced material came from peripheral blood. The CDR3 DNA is TGTGCCAGCAGCTTGGCATTGGGACAGGGGCAAGAGACCCAGTACTTC. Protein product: CASSLALGQGQETQYF.